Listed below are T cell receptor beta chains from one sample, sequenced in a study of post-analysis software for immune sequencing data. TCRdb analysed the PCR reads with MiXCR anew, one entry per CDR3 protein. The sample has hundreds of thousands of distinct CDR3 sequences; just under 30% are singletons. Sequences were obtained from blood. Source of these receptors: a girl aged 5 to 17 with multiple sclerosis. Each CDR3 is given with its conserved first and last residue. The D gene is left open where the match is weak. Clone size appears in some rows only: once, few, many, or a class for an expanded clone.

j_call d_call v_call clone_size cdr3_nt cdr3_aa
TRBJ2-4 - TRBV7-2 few TGTGCCAGCAGCTTGGGGGGAGTCGGCCTCCAAAACATTCAGTACTTC CASSLGGVGLQNIQYF
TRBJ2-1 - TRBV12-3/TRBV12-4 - TGTGCCAGCAGTCGCCCCCATCAGGGACAAGAGCAGTTCTTC CASSRPHQGQEQFF
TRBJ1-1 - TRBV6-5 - TGTGCCAGCAGGGGGGCGCGGTCGGGCACTGAAGCTTTCTTT CASRGARSGTEAFF
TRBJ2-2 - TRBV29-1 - TGCAGCGTGCCCGGATTGGGGGGACGGAACACCGGGGAGCTGTTTTTT CSVPGLGGRNTGELFF
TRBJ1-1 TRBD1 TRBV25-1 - TGTGCCAGCGGGGACAGGGGGCGAGCTTTCTTT CASGDRGRAFF
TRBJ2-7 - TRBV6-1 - TGTGCCAGCAGAGAAGATACAGCAAGCTCCTACGAGCAGTACTTC CASREDTASSYEQYF
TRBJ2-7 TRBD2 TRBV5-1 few TGCGCCAGCAGCCTCGGACTAGCGGGAGGGCCGATTGGAGCCGAGCAGTACTTC CASSLGLAGGPIGAEQYF
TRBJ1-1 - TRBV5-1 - TGCGCCAGCAGCTTATGGACAGTCCACACTGAAGCTTTCTTT CASSLWTVHTEAFF
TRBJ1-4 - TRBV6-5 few TGTGCCAGCAGTTACTCGGGGCGACCTGATGAAAAACTGTTTTTT CASSYSGRPDEKLFF
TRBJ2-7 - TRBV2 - TGTGCCAGCAGTGATAGGGTGTACAGGATAGGCGAGCAGTACTTC CASSDRVYRIGEQYF
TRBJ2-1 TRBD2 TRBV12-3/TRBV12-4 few TGTGCCAGCAGTTTAGAGCTAGCGGGGATTTTTCAGTTCTTC CASSLELAGIFQFF
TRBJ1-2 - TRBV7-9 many TGTGCCAGCAGCTTAGCCGCAGGGCATGGCTACACCTTC CASSLAAGHGYTF
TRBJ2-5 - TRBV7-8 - TGTGCCAGCAGCCTACACGAGGGGGTCGAGACCCAGTACTTC CASSLHEGVETQYF
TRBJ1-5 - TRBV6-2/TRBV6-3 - TGTGCCAGCCAGGTCGTTAGCAATCAGCCCCAGCATTTT CASQVVSNQPQHF
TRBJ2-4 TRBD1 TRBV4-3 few TGCGCCAGCAGCCAGCTTTCCGGGACAGGGACCAAAAACATTCAGTACTTC CASSQLSGTGTKNIQYF
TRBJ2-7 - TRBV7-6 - TGTGCCAGCAGCTCCCGACAGAGCTCCTACGAGCAGTACTTC CASSSRQSSYEQYF
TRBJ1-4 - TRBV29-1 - TGCAGCGTTGAAGATCTTCAGGCAACTAATGAAAAACTGTTTTTT CSVEDLQATNEKLFF
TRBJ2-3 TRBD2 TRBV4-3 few TGCGCCAGCAGCCCCCGCGCGGGAGGCACAGATACGCAGTATTTT CASSPRAGGTDTQYF
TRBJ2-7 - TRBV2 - TGTGCCAGCAGTGCGAGGGAGTCCTACGAGCAGTACTTC CASSARESYEQYF
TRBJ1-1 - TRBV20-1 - TGCAGTGCTAGCCGGGTGCAGAACACTGAAGCTTTCTTT CSASRVQNTEAFF
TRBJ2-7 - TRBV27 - TGTGCCAGCGGGGCCCAAGTCTACGAGCAGTACTTC CASGAQVYEQYF
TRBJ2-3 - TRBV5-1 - TGCGCCAGCAGCGCGGATGACTCCACAGATACGCAGTATTTT CASSADDSTDTQYF
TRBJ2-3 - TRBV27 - TGTGCCAGCAGTGCAACCACAGATACGCAGTATTTT CASSATTDTQYF
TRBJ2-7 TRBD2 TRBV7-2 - TGTGCCAGCAGCTGGGCTAGCGGGAGCTCCTACGAGCAGTACTTC CASSWASGSSYEQYF
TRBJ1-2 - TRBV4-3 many TGCGCCAGCAGCCCCTACTTTGACGCCGGGGGCTATGGCTACACCTTC CASSPYFDAGGYGYTF